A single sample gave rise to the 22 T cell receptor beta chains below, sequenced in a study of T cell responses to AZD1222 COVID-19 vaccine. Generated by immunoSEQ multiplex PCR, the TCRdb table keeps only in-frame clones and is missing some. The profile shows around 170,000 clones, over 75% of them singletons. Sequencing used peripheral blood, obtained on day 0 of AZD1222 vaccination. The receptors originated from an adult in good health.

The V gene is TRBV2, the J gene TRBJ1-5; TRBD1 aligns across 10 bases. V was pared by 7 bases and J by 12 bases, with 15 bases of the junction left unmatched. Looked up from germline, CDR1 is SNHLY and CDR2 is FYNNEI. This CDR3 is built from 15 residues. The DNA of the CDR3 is TGTGCCAGCACGGGGTTTCTCCGGACAGGGGGTGACCAGCATTTT. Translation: CASTGFLRTGGDQHF.

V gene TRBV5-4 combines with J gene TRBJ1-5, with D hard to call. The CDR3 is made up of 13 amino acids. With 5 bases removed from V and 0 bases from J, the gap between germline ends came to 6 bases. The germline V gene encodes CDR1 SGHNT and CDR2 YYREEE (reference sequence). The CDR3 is CASSRDSNQPQHF. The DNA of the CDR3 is TGTGCCAGCAGTCGCGATAGCAATCAGCCCCAGCATTTT.

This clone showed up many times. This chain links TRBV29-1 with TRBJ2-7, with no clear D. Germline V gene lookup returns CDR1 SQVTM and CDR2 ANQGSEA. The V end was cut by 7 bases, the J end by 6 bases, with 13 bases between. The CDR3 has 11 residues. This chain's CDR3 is CSAARSGEQYF. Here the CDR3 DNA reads TGCAGCGCGGCGCGATCGGGCGAGCAGTACTTC.

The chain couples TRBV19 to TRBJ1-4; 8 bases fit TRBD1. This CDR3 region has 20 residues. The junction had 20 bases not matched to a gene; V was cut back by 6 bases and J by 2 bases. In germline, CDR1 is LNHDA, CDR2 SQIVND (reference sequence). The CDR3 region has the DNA TGTGCCAGTAGCTCCCCCGGACGTGGGACAGGATACGGTACTAATGAAAAACTGTTTTTT. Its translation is CASSSPGRGTGYGTNEKLFF. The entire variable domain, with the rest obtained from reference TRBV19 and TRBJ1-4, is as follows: DGGITQSPKYLFRKEGQNVTLSCEQNLNHDAMYWYRQDPGQGLRLIYYSQIVNDFQKGDIAEGYSVSREKKESFPLTVTSAQKNPTAFYLCASSSPGRGTGYGTNEKLFFGSGTQLSVL.

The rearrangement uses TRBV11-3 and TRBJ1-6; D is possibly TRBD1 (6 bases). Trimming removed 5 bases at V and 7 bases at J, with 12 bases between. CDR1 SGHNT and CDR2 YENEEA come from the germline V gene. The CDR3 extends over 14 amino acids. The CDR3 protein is CASSLGQNNSPLHF. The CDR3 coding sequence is TGTGCCAGCAGCCTCGGACAGAACAATTCACCCCTCCACTTT.

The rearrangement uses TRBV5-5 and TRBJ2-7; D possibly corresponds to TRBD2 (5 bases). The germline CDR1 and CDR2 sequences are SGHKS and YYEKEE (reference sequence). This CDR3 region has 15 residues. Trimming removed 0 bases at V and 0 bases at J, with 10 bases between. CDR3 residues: CASSLGRMSSYEQYF. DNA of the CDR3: TGTGCCAGCAGCTTGGGGAGGATGAGCTCCTACGAGCAGTACTTC.

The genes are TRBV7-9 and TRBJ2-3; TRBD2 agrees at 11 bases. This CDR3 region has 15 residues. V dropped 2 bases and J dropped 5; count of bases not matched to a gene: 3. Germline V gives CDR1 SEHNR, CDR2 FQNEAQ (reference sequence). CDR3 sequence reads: CASSLLAGGEDTQYF. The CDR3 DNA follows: TGTGCCAGCAGCTTACTAGCGGGGGGTGAAGATACGCAGTATTTT.

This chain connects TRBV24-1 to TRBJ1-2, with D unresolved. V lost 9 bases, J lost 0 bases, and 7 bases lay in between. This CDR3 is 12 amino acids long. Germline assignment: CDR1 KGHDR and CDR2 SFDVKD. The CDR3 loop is CATSEANYGYTF. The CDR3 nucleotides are TGTGCCACCTCGGAAGCTAACTATGGCTACACCTTC.

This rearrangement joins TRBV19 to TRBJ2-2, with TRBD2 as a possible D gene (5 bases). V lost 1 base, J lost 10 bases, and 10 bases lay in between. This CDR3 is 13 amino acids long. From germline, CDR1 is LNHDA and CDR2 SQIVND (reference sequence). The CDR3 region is CASSIVAGEELFF. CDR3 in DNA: TGTGCCAGTAGTATAGTAGCCGGGGAGGAGCTGTTTTTT.

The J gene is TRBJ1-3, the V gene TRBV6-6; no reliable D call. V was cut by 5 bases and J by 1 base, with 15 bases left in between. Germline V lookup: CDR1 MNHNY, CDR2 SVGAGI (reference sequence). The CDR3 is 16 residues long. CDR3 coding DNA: TGTGCCAGCAGTACGGCATTGACGACTTCTGGAAACACCATATATTTT. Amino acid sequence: CASSTALTTSGNTIYF.

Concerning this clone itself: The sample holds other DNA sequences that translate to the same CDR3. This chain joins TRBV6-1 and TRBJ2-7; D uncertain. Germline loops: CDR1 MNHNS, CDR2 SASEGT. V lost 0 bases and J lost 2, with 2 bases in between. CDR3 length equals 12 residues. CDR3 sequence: CASSEAPYEQYF. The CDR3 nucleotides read TGTGCCAGCAGTGAAGCTCCCTACGAGCAGTACTTC.

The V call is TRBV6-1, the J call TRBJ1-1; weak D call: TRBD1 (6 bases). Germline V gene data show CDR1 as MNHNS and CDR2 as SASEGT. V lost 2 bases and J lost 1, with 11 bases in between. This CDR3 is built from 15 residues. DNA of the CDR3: TGTGCCAGCAGTGAATGGGGGGCGCCGAACACTGAAGCTTTCTTT. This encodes CASSEWGAPNTEAFF.

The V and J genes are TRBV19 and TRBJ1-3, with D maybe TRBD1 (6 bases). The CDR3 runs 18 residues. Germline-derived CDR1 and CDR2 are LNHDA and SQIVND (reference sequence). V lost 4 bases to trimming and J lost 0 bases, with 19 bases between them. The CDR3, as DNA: TGTGCCAGTAGTACCTTCCGGGACACCGTGAGCTCTGGAAACACCATATATTTT. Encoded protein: CASSTFRDTVSSGNTIYF.

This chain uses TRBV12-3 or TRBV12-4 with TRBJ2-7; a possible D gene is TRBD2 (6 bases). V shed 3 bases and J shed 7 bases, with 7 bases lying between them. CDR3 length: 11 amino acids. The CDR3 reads CASSFGGEQYF. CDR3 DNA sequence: TGTGCCAGCAGTTTTGGGGGGGAGCAGTACTTC.

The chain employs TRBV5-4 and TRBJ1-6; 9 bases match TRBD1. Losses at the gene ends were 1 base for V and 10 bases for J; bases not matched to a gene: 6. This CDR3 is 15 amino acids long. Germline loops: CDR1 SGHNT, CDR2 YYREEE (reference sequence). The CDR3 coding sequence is TGTGCCAGCAGCTTGAGGGGACAGGGATGGTCACCCCTCCACTTT. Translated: CASSLRGQGWSPLHF.

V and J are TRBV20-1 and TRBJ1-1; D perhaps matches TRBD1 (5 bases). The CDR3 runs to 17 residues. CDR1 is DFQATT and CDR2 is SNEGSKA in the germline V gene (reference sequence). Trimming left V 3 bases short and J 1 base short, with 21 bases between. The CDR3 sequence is CSASERGTRWANTEAFF. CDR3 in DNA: TGCAGTGCTAGTGAACGGGGCACTCGGTGGGCGAACACTGAAGCTTTCTTT.

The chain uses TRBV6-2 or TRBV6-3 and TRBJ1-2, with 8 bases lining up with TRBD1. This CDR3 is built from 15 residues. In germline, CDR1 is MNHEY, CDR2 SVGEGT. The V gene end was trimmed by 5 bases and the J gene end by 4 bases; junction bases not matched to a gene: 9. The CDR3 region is CASSHRTGLGYGYTF. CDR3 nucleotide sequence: TGTGCCAGCAGTCATCGGACAGGGTTGGGCTATGGCTACACCTTC.

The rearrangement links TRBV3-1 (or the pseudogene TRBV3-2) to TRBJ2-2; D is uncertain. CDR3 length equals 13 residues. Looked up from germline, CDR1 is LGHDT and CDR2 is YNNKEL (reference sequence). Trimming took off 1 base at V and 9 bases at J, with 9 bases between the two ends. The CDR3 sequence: CASSQGERRELFF. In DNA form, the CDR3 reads TGTGCCAGCAGCCAAGGGGAAAGGAGGGAGCTGTTTTTT.

CDR3 bases: TGTGCCAGCAGTGAGAGGTTCTCTGGAAACACCATATATTTT. It specifies CASSERFSGNTIYF. The genes are TRBV2 and TRBJ1-3; D is undetermined. Germline V gene lookup returns CDR1 SNHLY and CDR2 FYNNEI. Trimming cost V 3 bases and J 0 bases, with 6 bases left between them. The CDR3 sequence is 14 residues long.

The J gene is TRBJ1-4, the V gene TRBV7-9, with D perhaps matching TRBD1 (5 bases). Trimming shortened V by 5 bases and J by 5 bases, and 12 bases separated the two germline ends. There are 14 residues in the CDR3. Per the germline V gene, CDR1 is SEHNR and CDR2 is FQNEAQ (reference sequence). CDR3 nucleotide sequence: TGTGCCAGCAGCCGAGGGGATAGGAATGAAAAACTGTTTTTT. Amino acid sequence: CASSRGDRNEKLFF. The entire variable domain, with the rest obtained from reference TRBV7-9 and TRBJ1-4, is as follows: DTGVSQNPRHKITKRGQNVTFRCDPISEHNRLYWYRQTLGQGPEFLTYFQNEAQLEKSRLLSDRFSAERPKGSFSTLEIQRTEQGDSAMYLCASSRGDRNEKLFFGSGTQLSVL.

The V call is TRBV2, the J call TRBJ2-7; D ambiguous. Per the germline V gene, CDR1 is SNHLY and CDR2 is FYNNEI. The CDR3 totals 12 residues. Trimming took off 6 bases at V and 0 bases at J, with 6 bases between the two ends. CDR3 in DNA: TGTGCCAGCAGGGAAATCTCCTACGAGCAGTACTTC. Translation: CASREISYEQYF.

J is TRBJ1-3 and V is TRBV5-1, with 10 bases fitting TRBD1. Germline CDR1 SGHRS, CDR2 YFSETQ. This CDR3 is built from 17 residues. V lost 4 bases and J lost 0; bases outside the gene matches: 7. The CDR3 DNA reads TGCGCCAGCAGCAAAAGACAGGGGGCCTACTCTGGAAACACCATATATTTT. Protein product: CASSKRQGAYSGNTIYF.